This TCR beta chain is drawn from a study of blood T cell repertoires in COVID-19. The sample holds one count of this clone. The trim removed 10 bases at V and 6 bases at J, leaving 11 bases unmatched. The CDR3 runs to 13 residues. Germline-derived CDR1 and CDR2 are SGHTA and FQGNSA. Per the original methods: Amplification from reference gene primers served as the basis for estimated nucleated cell counts. Only in-frame clones appear in the TCRdb table, and some are missing; sequencing was by immunoSEQ multiplex PCR. The V and J calls and clone size were taken over from that table, and D and trimming were inferred from the DNA. In the table there are 220,000 or so clones, 82% of which are singletons.

Material for sequencing was peripheral blood. The source of this sequence is a woman of 80 years or more with COVID-19, enrolled during active disease. This rearrangement joins TRBV7-2 to TRBJ2-7; 8 bases map to TRBD2. The CDR3 is CATASGRVGEQYF. DNA for the CDR3: TGTGCCACCGCGAGCGGGAGAGTCGGCGAGCAGTACTTC.